The sequence of this TCR beta chain was determined in a study of OX40 agonist ivuxolimab in advanced cancers. About the study: Three patients got partial responses; one had hepatocellular carcinoma and two had cutaneous melanoma.

Some clones are missing from TCRdb's copy, which holds only in-frame ones; the method was immunoSEQ multiplex PCR. The sample lists tens of thousands of clones; about 90% were seen once. Study-wide findings and caveats: There were, on average, more expanded clones in CD8+ T cells than in CD4+. Antigen specificity remained undetermined for the expanded peripheral T cells.

CDR1 and CDR2 from the germline V gene are SGHNT and YYREEE (reference sequence). The V segment lost 4 bases and the J segment 7 bases; nucleotides outside the gene matches: 12. This CDR3 spans 15 amino acids. Concerning this clone: What it recognizes is unknown.

The chain couples TRBV5-4 to TRBJ2-7, with TRBD1 matching 9 bases. Sample: CD4+ or CD8+ T cells sorted from blood, taken in a trial of the OX40 agonist ivuxolimab. This TCR came from an adult with an advanced solid tumor such as melanoma, head and neck, liver or kidney cancer. The chain's CDR3 is CASSMPGQGWFEQYF. CDR3 bases: TGTGCCAGCAGCATGCCGGGACAGGGCTGGTTTGAGCAGTACTTC.